This TCR beta chain is drawn from a study of cytomegalovirus exposure and HLA in healthy donors. Trimming at V came to 5 bases and at J to 5 bases, leaving 5 bases not matched to a gene. From germline, CDR1 is MNHEY and CDR2 SVGAGI. The CDR3 is 15 residues long. 60 Vbeta and 13 Jbeta primers were used in PCR. TCRdb's copy holds only in-frame clones and misses some; the assay was immunoSEQ multiplex PCR. The sample lists a few hundred thousand clones; about four fifths were seen once. This chain connects TRBV6-5 to TRBJ2-1; 11 nucleotides match TRBD2. The sequence came from a woman between 35 and 50 years old in good health and CMV-seropositive. Sequenced sample: PBMCs. The DNA of the CDR3 is TGTGCCAGCAGTCTACTAGCGGGAGACGACAATGAGCAGTTCTTC. Encoded protein: CASSLLAGDDNEQFF.